Below, 12 T cell receptor beta chains from the same sample are listed, as sequenced in a study of tumor and adjacent non-tumor tissue in lung cancer. The library came from three nested PCR rounds adapted from ARM-PCR protocols. One entry per CDR3 protein results from TCRdb running MiXCR on the multiplex PCR reads. There are approximately 86,000 distinct CDR3 sequences in the sample; 72% occur only once, and about 9.2% lies in the top ten. The template was RNA from unsorted bulk tissue. Sequenced: lung tumor tissue. The receptor set was obtained from a woman in her forties with non-small cell lung cancer.

Notes on this clonotype: A junction boundary mismatches the germline segment, possibly from a read error. This rearrangement joins TRBV11-3 to TRBJ2-3; 7 bases are a match to TRBD1. Germline CDR1 reads SGHNT; CDR2 reads YENEEA. The CDR3 has 16 amino acids. In DNA, the CDR3 is TGTGCCAACAGCCTTAGAGCAGGGGGAAAGATAGATACGCAGTATTTT. It translates to CANSLRAGGKIDTQYF. The full variable domain, with the rest looked up from reference TRBV11-3 and TRBJ2-3, is EAGVVQSPRYKIIEKKQPVAFWCNPISGHNTLYWYLQNLGQGPELLIRYENEEAVDDSQLPKDRFSAERLKGVDSTLKIQPAELGDSAVYLCANSLRAGGKIDTQYFGPGTRLTVL.

This chain uses TRBV11-3 with TRBJ2-1; 7 nucleotides align to TRBD2. This CDR3 is 16 amino acids long. V lost 5 bases to trimming and J lost 7 bases; unmatched junction nucleotides: 14. CDR1 is SGHNT, CDR2 YENEEA, per germline. The CDR3: CASSHPGLAAKNEQFF. The CDR3 coding sequence is TGTGCCAGCAGCCATCCGGGGCTAGCGGCCAAGAATGAGCAGTTCTTC.

This clonotype was found many times. The J gene is TRBJ2-2, the V gene TRBV7-8; a possible D gene is TRBD2 (7 bases). Trimming took off 7 bases at V and 6 bases at J, with 18 bases between the two ends. Looked up from germline, CDR1 is SGHVS and CDR2 is FQNEAQ. The CDR3 loop spans 15 amino acids. CDR3 amino acids: CASTLGLGGAGELFF. CDR3 bases: TGTGCCAGCACTCTAGGGCTAGGGGGGGCCGGGGAGCTGTTTTTT.

The chain uses TRBV24-1 and TRBJ1-2, with TRBD1 matching over 9 bases. The CDR3 is made up of 14 amino acids. Germline CDR1 and CDR2: KGHDR and SFDVKD. V shed 3 bases and J 8 bases; nucleotides not matched to a gene: 6. The CDR3 loop is CATSDPGTGKGYTF. DNA of the CDR3: TGTGCCACCAGTGATCCCGGGACAGGGAAAGGCTACACCTTC.

A note on this clonotype: It may be a read error: a sequence one base away is much more abundant. This chain connects TRBV20-1 to TRBJ2-6, with 7 bases fitting TRBD1. The CDR3 totals 17 residues. J lost 6 bases, V lost 5 bases, and 16 bases had no gene match. The germline V gene encodes CDR1 DFQATT and CDR2 SNEGSKA (reference sequence). CDR3 nucleotide sequence: TGCAGTGCTCCGGACAGGCCTGACCTTTGGGTGGCCAACGTCCTGACTTTC. The encoded protein is CSAPDRPDLWVANVLTF.

This clonotype appeared a single time. A much more abundant neighbour one base away suggests this may be a read error. The rearrangement links TRBV25-1 to TRBJ2-2; 8 positions match TRBD2. This CDR3 is 15 amino acids long. The V gene's germline CDR1 is MGHDK and CDR2 SYGVNS. The CDR3 reads CSSSESGRAAGELFF. DNA of the CDR3: TGTTCCAGCAGTGAATCCGGGAGGGCCGCCGGGGAGCTGTTTTTT.

This clonotype was counted many times. In DNA form, the CDR3 reads TGTGCCAGCAGTGCTGCGAGCGCAGATACGCAGTATTTT. This sequence encodes CASSAASADTQYF. The chain carries TRBV28 and TRBJ2-3; unclear D gene. Germline CDR1 and CDR2: MDHEN and SYDVKM. This CDR3 spans 13 amino acids. V was clipped by 5 bases and J by 4 bases, with 10 bases between them.

The chain links TRBV6-5 to TRBJ2-7; the D gene is possibly TRBD2 (6 bases). CDR1 and CDR2 (germline): MNHEY, SVGAGI. This CDR3 is 14 amino acids long. Trimming removed 4 bases at V and 12 bases at J, with 22 bases between. CDR3 sequence (DNA): TGTGCCAGCAGTTTAGCGGAGGGGCCCTACGATCTGTACTTC. This gives the protein CASSLAEGPYDLYF.

The V gene is TRBV11-2, the J gene TRBJ1-6, with D possibly TRBD1 on 5 matching bases. Trimming left V 10 bases short and J 18 bases short, with 28 bases between. This CDR3 region has 14 residues. From germline, CDR1 is SGHAT and CDR2 FQNNGV. CDR3 region: CANSGGAYNSSPHF. CDR3 nucleotide sequence: TGTGCCAACTCAGGCGGGGCATATAATTCATCCCCCCACTTT. The whole variable domain, remainder taken from reference TRBV11-2 and TRBJ1-6, is EAGVAQSPRYKIIEKRQSVAFWCNPISGHATLYWYQQILGQGPKLLIQFQNNGVVDDSQLPKDRFSAERLKGVDSTLKIQPAKLEDSAVYLCANSGGAYNSSPHFGNGTRLTVT.

A single count supports this clonotype. The chain has TRBV20-1 and TRBJ2-3, with 7 bases fitting TRBD2. Germline V gene sequence: CDR1 DFQATT, CDR2 SNEGSKA (reference sequence). The junction had 17 bases not matched to a gene; V was cut back by 6 bases and J by 2 bases. There are 17 residues in the CDR3. The CDR3 region is CSAPQTSSLILTDTQYF. In DNA, the CDR3 is TGCAGTGCGCCCCAGACTAGCAGTCTAATACTCACAGATACGCAGTATTTT.

The genes are TRBV4-2 and TRBJ2-1; 13 bases agree with TRBD2. CDR1 and CDR2 (germline): LGHNA, YNFKEQ. The CDR3 loop spans 16 amino acids. The CDR3 DNA reads as TGTGTCATCAGCCAAGGGACTAGCGGGGATATAAATGAGCAGTTCTTC. Encoded protein: CVISQGTSGDINEQFF.

This clonotype was counted once. At one end, the junction sequence differs from germline, possibly due to a read error. The chain uses TRBV11-2 and TRBJ2-1; D unclear. CDR1 is SGHAT, CDR2 FQNNGV, per germline. The CDR3 contains 14 residues. CDR3: CTSSIPGAVGEQFF. For the CDR3, the DNA is TGCACCAGCAGCATCCCAGGAGCCGTGGGTGAGCAGTTCTTC.